These 3 T cell receptor beta chains share one sample of origin, sequenced in a study of response to subunit inactivated influenza vaccine. TCRdb re-called the RT-PCR reads through MiXCR, storing one row per CDR3 protein. The data show roughly 650,000 distinct CDR3 sequences, around 15% seen once. This material consisted of PBMCs from blood, taken 14 days before vaccination. Receptors originate from a man aged 50 to 60 who received an inactivated influenza vaccine.

This clonotype was seen a handful of times. This sequence joins TRBV7-6 and TRBJ2-7; D is possibly TRBD1 (5 bases). In germline, CDR1 is SGHVS, CDR2 FNYEAQ. With 3 bases removed from V and 9 bases from J, the gap between germline ends came to 15 bases. The CDR3 spans 13 residues. The CDR3 region has the DNA TGTGCCAGCAGCTTGGATAGGGGCCGAGGGCAGTACTTC. Amino acid sequence: CASSLDRGRGQYF.

This clonotype showed up many times. This chain joins TRBV25-1 and TRBJ2-7; TRBD2 is a possible D gene (5 bases). The germline V gene has CDR1 MGHDK and CDR2 SYGVNS. This CDR3 contains 16 residues. Trimming cost V 2 bases and J 4 bases, with 18 bases left between them. The CDR3 here is CASSEIGRGAAYEQYF. CDR3 sequence (DNA): TGTGCCAGCAGTGAAATTGGCCGAGGAGCGGCTTACGAGCAGTACTTC.

This clonotype was counted at least ten times. V and J are TRBV5-5 and TRBJ2-1, with 7 bases fitting TRBD2. Germline loops: CDR1 SGHKS, CDR2 YYEKEE (reference sequence). This CDR3 has 15 residues. V shed 5 bases, J shed 0 bases, and the junction held 5 bases outside the gene matches. The CDR3 here is CASSPREFSYNEQFF. CDR3 nucleotides: TGTGCCAGCAGTCCGCGGGAGTTCTCCTACAATGAGCAGTTCTTC.